In its sample, the clone carrying this T cell receptor (beta chain) was seen a few times. What it binds is not known. The data are from a study of molecular identifiers for immune sequencing clone quantification. Study conclusions and caveats: Among effectors, clones above 20 RNA copies held over 97% of molecules; among naive cells, under 1%.

As previously described, bulk TCR libraries were made using listed TCR primers. TCRdb re-analysed the PCR reads in MiXCR, keeping a single row per CDR3 protein. The table includes roughly 50,000 distinct CDR3 sequences, approximately 34% detected once. Input material: naive CD8+ T cells from blood, with Jurkat cell RNA spiked in. Subset described: FACS-sorted CD8+CD4-CCR7+CD45RA+ naive T cells. The sequence was collected from a human donor in good health. Some libraries in this study had Jurkat cell RNA spiked in.

DNA for the CDR3: TGTGCCAGCAGCTTCGCTCCACAGGGTCCGCTCACCTTC. This translates into CASSFAPQGPLTF. This chain connects TRBV7-9 to TRBJ1-2; possibly TRBD1 for D (6 bases). This CDR3 is 13 amino acids long. The germline V gene has CDR1 SEHNR and CDR2 FQNEAQ (reference sequence). V was trimmed by 3 bases and J by 13 bases, leaving 18 bases between them.